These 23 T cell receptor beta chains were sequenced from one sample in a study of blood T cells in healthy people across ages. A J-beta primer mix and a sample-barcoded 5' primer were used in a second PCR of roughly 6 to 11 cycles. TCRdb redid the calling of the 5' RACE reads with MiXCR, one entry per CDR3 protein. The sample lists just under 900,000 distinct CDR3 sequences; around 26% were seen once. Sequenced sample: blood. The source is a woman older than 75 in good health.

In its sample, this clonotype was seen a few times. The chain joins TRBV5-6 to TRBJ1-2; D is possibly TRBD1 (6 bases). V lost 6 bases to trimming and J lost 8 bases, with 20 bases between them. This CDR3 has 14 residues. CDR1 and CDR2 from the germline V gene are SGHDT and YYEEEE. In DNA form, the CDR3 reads TGTGCCAGCATCTTAAATACAGGGTTCGGCGGCTACACCTTC. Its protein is CASILNTGFGGYTF.

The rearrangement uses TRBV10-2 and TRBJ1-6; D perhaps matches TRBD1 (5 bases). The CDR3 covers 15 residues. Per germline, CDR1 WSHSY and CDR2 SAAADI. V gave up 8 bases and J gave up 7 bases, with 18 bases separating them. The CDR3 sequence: CASYVQGPENSPLHF. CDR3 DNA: TGCGCCAGCTACGTCCAGGGACCGGAAAATTCACCCCTCCACTTT.

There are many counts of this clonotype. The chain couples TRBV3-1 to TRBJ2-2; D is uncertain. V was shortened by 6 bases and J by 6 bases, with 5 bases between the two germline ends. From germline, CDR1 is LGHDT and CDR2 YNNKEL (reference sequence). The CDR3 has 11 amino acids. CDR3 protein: CASSRSGELFF. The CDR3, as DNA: TGTGCCAGCAGTAGATCCGGGGAGCTGTTTTTT.

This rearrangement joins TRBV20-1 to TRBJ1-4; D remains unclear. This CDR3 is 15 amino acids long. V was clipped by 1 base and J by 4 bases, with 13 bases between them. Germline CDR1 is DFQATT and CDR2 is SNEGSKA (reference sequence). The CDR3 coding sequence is TGCAGTGCTAGAGGTCGGCAGACCTATAATGAAAAACTGTTTTTT. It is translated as CSARGRQTYNEKLFF.

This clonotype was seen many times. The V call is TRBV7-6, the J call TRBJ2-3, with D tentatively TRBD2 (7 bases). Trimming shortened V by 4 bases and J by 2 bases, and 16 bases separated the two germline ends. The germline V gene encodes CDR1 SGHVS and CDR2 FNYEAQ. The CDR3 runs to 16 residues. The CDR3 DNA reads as TGTGCCAGCAGCTCAACTTCGGGGGGCCCCACAGATACGCAGTATTTT. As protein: CASSSTSGGPTDTQYF.

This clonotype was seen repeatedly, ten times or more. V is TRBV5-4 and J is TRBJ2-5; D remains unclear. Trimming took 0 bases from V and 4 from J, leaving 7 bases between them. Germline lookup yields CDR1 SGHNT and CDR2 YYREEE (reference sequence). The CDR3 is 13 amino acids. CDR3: CASSLDHGETQYF. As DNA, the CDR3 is TGTGCCAGCAGCTTGGACCACGGAGAGACCCAGTACTTC. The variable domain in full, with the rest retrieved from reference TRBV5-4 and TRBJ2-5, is ETGVTQSPTHLIKTRGQQVTLRCSSQSGHNTVSWYQQALGQGPQFIFQYYREEENGRGNFPPRFSGLQFPNYSSELNVNALELDDSALYLCASSLDHGETQYFGPGTRLLVL.

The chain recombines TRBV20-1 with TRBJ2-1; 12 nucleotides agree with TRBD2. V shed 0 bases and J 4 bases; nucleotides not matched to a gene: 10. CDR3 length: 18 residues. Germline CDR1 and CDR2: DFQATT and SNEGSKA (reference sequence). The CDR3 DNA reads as TGCAGTGCTAGAGATGGGGCTAGCGGGGGGGTCCTTTACAATGAGCAGTTCTTC. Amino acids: CSARDGASGGVLYNEQFF.

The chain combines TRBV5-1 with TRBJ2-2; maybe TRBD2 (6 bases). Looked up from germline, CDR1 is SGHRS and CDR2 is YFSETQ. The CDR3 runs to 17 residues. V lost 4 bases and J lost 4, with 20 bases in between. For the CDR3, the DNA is TGCGCCAGCAGCCCTCACCCGGGGGACCAACCCACCGGGGAGCTGTTTTTT. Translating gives CASSPHPGDQPTGELFF.

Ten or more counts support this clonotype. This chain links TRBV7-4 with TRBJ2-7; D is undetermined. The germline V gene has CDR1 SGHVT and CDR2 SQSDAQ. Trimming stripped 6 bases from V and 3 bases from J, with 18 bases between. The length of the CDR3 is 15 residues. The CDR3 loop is CASSLPGHGCYEQYF. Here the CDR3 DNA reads TGTGCCAGCAGTCTTCCGGGCCACGGTTGCTACGAGCAGTACTTC.

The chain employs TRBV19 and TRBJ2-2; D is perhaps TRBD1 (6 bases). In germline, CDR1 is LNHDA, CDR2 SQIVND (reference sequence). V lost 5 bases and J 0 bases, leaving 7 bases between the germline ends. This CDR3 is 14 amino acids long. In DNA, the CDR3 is TGTGCCAGTAGTGGACAGCCGAACACCGGGGAGCTGTTTTTT. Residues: CASSGQPNTGELFF. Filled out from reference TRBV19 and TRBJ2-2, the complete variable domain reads DGGITQSPKYLFRKEGQNVTLSCEQNLNHDAMYWYRQDPGQGLRLIYYSQIVNDFQKGDIAEGYSVSREKKESFPLTVTSAQKNPTAFYLCASSGQPNTGELFFGEGSRLTVL.

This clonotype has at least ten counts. For the CDR3, the DNA is TGCAGCGTTGGGTGGACAGGGGGCTCAATAACTGAAGCTTTCTTT. It specifies CSVGWTGGSITEAFF. The genes are TRBV29-1 and TRBJ1-1, with TRBD1 matching 11 bases. With V trimmed by 4 bases and J by 5 bases, 9 bases remained unmatched. Per germline, CDR1 SQVTM and CDR2 ANQGSEA. This CDR3 is 15 amino acids long.

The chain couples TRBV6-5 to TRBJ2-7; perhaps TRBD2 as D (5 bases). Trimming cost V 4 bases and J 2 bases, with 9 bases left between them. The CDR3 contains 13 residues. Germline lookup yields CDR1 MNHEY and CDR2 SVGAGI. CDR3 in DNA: TGTGCCAGCAGTTCGGGAAAAACCTACGAGCAGTACGTC. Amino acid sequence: CASSSGKTYEQYV.

Here the CDR3 DNA reads TGTGCCAGCAGCCAGGGGGCTGGTGGCTACACCTTC. Protein sequence: CASSQGAGGYTF. This rearrangement joins TRBV3-1 to TRBJ1-2; D might be TRBD1 (6 bases). Germline lookup yields CDR1 LGHDT and CDR2 YNNKEL (reference sequence). V lost 3 bases and J 7 bases, leaving 9 bases between the germline ends. The CDR3 is made up of 12 amino acids.

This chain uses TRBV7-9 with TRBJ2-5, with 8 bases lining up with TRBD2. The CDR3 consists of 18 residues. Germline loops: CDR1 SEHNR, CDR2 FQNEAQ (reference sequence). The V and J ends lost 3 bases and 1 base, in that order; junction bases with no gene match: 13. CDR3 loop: CASSLLEAGAWGQETQYF. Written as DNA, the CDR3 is TGTGCCAGCAGCTTGTTGGAAGCGGGGGCCTGGGGCCAAGAGACCCAGTACTTC. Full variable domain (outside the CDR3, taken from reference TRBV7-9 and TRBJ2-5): DTGVSQNPRHKITKRGQNVTFRCDPISEHNRLYWYRQTLGQGPEFLTYFQNEAQLEKSRLLSDRFSAERPKGSFSTLEIQRTEQGDSAMYLCASSLLEAGAWGQETQYFGPGTRLLVL.

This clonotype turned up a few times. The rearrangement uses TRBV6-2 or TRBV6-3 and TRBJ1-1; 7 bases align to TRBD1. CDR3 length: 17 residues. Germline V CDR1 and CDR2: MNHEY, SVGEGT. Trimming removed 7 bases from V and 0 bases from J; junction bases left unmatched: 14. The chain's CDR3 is CASTTTGTEVMNTEAFF. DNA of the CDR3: TGTGCCAGCACTACCACCGGGACAGAAGTCATGAACACTGAAGCTTTCTTT.

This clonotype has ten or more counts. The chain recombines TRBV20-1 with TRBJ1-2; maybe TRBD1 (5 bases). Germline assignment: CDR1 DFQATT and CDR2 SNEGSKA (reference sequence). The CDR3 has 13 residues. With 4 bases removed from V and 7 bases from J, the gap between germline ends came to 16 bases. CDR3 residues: CSATIGGGGGYTF. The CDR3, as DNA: TGCAGTGCTACAATCGGGGGAGGTGGTGGCTACACCTTC.

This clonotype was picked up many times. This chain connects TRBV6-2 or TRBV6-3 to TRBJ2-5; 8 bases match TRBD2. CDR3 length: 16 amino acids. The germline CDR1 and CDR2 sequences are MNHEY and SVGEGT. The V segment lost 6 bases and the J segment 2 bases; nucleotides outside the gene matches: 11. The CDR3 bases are TGTGCCAGCAGACACGGACTAGCCAACCTACAAGAGACCCAGTACTTC. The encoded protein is CASRHGLANLQETQYF.

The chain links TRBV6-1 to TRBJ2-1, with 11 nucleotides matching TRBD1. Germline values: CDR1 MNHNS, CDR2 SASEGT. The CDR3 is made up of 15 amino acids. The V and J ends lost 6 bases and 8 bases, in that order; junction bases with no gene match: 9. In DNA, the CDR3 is TGTGCCAGCAGAACGGACAGGGGGCTGGACCATGAGCAGTTCTTC. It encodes CASRTDRGLDHEQFF.

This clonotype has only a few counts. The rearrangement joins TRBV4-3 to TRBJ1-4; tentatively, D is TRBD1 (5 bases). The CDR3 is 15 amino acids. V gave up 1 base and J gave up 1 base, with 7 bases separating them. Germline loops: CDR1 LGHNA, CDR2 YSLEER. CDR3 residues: CASSQGDGTNEKLFF. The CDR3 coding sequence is TGCGCCAGCAGCCAAGGGGACGGAACTAATGAAAAACTGTTTTTT.

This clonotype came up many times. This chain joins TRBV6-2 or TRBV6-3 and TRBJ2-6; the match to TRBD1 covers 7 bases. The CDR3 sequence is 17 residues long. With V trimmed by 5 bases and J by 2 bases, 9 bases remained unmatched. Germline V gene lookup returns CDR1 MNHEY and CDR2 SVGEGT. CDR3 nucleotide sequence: TGTGCCAGCAGTCATTGGACAGGCTCCCCTGGGGCCAACGTCCTGACTTTC. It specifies CASSHWTGSPGANVLTF.

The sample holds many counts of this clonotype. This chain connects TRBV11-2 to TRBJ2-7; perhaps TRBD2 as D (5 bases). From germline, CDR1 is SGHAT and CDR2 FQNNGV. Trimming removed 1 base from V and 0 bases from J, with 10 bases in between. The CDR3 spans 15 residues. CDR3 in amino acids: CASSLASGTSYEQYF. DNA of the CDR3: TGTGCCAGCAGCTTAGCGAGCGGAACCTCCTACGAGCAGTACTTC.

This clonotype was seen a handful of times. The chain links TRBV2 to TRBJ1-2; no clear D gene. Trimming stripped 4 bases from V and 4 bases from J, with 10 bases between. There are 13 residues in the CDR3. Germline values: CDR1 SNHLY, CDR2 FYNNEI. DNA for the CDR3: TGTGCCAGCAGTGGGGCCCTCTGCTATGGCTACACCTTC. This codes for CASSGALCYGYTF.

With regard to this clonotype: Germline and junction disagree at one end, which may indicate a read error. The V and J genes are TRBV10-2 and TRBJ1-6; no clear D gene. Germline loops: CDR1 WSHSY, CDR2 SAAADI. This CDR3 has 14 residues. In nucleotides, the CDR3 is TGCGCCAGCGGTGAATCAGAGGACTCTTCACCCCTCCACTTT. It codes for CASGESEDSSPLHF.